Shown below are 6 T cell receptor beta chains from a single sample sequenced in a study of blood T cell repertoires in COVID-19 (dated by TCRdb to the early 2020s). The method behind the library was the immunoSEQ multiplex PCR assay. TCRdb took this table from immuneACCESS and kept in-frame rearrangements with V and J called. Such tables lack part of the clones; where checked against another copy, unresolved V genes explain under half of the gap, and the rest is unexplained. In all, the sample holds about 80,000 clones, and around 78% of those were seen once. The ten biggest clones cover approximately 15% of the sample. The sequenced sample consisted of peripheral blood. These receptors were taken from a human donor in a cohort sampled during active COVID-19.

On this clone itself: Germline is not matched at one junction end, which may reflect a read error. Other DNA sequences from this sample encode an identical CDR3 as well. The gene calls are TRBV5-6 and TRBJ1-2, with D unclear. The length of the CDR3 is 12 residues. The germline gives CDR1 SGHDT, CDR2 YYEEEE. CDR3 coding DNA: TGCGCCAGCAGCTTGGGGAGTTATGGCTACACCTTC. Translation gives CASSLGSYGYTF.

DNA of the CDR3: TGTGCCAGCTCACCAGAGGGACAGGGCCAGTTCTTC. Translated, it gives CASSPEGQGQFF. The chain employs TRBV18 and TRBJ2-1, with 9 nucleotides matching TRBD1. CDR1 and CDR2 from the germline V gene are KGHSH and LQKENI. CDR3 size: 12 residues. Germline trimming cut 2 bases from V and 13 bases from J; bases unmatched to any gene: 3.

The V gene is TRBV3-1 (or the pseudogene TRBV3-2), the J gene TRBJ2-7; TRBD1 is a possible D gene (5 bases). CDR1 and CDR2 from the germline V gene are LGHDT and YNNKEL (reference sequence). V lost 3 bases to trimming and J lost 4 bases, with 13 bases between them. The CDR3 has 14 amino acids. CDR3 amino acids: CASSQAQGGYEQYF. The CDR3 nucleotides are TGTGCCAGCAGCCAGGCCCAGGGTGGGTACGAGCAGTACTTC.

This chain uses TRBV6-6 with TRBJ1-1; D call uncertain. Germline V gene sequence: CDR1 MNHNY, CDR2 SVGAGI (reference sequence). The V end lost 4 bases, the J end lost 1 base, and 10 bases lay between the germline ends. The CDR3 is 14 residues long. In DNA form, the CDR3 reads TGTGCCAGCAGTTCCCTTGAGGGGAACACTGAAGCTTTCTTT. Protein: CASSSLEGNTEAFF.

This chain connects TRBV5-1 to TRBJ1-3; tentatively, D is TRBD1 (6 bases). This CDR3 contains 16 residues. V shed 4 bases and J shed 7 bases, with 21 bases lying between them. Germline assignment: CDR1 SGHRS and CDR2 YFSETQ. CDR3 coding DNA: TGCGCCAGCAGCACAGGGTTTCCTCTCGGCGGGAACACCATATATTTT. This gives the protein CASSTGFPLGGNTIYF.

The chain couples TRBV6-5 to TRBJ1-5; no firm D call. This CDR3 region has 12 residues. Germline assignment: CDR1 MNHEY and CDR2 SVGAGI. Trimming removed 8 bases from V and 4 bases from J, with 9 bases in between. CDR3 bases: TGTGCCAGCTCGCAGACTAATCAGCCCCAGCATTTT. This codes for CASSQTNQPQHF.